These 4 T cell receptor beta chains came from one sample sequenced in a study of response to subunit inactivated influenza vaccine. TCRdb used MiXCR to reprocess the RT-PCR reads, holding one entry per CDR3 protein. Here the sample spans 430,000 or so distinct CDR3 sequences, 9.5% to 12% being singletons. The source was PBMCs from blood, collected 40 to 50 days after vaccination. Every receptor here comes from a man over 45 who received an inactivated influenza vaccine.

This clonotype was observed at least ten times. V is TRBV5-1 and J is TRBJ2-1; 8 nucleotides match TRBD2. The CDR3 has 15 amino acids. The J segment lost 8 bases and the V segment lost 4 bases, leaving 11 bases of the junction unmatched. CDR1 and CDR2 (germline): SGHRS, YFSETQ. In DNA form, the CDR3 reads TGCGCCAGCAGCAATTCCGGGACTAGTTTCGATGAGCAGTTCTTC. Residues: CASSNSGTSFDEQFF.

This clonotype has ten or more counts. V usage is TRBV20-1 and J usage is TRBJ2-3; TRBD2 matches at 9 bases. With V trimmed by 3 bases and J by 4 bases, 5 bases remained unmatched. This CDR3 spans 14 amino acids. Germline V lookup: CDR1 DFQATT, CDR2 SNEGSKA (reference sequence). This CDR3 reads CSARGGGGPDTQYF. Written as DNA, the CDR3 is TGCAGTGCTAGGGGCGGGGGGGGTCCAGATACGCAGTATTTT.

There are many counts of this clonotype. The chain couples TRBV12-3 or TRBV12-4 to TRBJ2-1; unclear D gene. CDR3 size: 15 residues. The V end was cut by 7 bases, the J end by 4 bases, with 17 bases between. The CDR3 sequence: CASKPPAVPYNEQFF. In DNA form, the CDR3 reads TGTGCCAGCAAGCCTCCCGCGGTTCCGTACAATGAGCAGTTCTTC.

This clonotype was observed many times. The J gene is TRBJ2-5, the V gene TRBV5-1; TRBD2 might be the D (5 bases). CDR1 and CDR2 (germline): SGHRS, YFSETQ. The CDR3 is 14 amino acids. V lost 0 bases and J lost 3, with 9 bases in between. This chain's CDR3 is CASSLAWGEETQYF. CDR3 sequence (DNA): TGCGCCAGCAGCTTGGCCTGGGGAGAAGAGACCCAGTACTTC.